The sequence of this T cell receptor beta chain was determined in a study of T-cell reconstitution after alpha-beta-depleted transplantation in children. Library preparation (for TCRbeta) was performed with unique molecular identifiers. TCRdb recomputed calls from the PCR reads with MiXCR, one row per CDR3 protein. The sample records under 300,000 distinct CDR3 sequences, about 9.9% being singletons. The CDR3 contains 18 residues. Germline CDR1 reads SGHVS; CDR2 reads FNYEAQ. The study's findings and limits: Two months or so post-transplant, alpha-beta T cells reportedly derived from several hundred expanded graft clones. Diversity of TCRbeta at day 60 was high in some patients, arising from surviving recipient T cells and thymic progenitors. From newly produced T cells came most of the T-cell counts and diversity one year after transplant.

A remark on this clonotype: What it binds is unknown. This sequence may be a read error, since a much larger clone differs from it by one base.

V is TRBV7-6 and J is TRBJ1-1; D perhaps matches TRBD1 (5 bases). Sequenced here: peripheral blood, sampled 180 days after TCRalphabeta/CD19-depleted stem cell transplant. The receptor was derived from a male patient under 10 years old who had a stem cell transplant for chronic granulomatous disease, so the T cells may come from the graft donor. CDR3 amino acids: CASCLEPLGGMVNTEAFF. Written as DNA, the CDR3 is TGTGCCAGCTGCTTAGAGCCCTTGGGGGGTATGGTGAACACTGAAGCTTTCTTT.